These T cell receptor beta chains were read from a single sample in a study of control samples from healthy donors and cancer patients. The method was immunoSEQ multiplex PCR; TCRdb's version includes in-frame clones alone and lacks a portion of them. Of roughly 130,000 clones in the sample, more than 80% were seen once. Sequences were obtained from blood. Source of these receptors: a man aged 18 to 30 in good health. The CDR3 runs from the conserved cysteine through the conserved F or W. The D gene is left open where the match is weak. Clone size is given for some rows only: seen once, a few or many times, or a class if the clone is expanded.

v_gene	d_gene	j_gene	len	abundance	CDR3aa	CDR3nt
TRBV15	NA	TRBJ2-5	12	few	CATRQDQETQYF	TGTGCCACCAGACAGGACCAAGAGACCCAGTACTTC
TRBV24-1	NA	TRBJ1-5	12	NA	CATKRRQQPQHF	TGTGCCACCAAGAGGAGGCAACAGCCCCAGCATTTT
TRBV5-4	TRBD1	TRBJ1-2	15	NA	CASSLAGTGSSGYTF	TGTGCCAGCAGCTTGGCGGGGACAGGGAGTTCTGGCTACACCTTC
TRBV12-3/TRBV12-4	NA	TRBJ1-5	12	NA	CASSLRLGAQHF	TGTGCCAGCAGTTTGCGTTTGGGAGCCCAGCATTTT
TRBV5-1	NA	TRBJ1-1	17	NA	CASSLGRVGPMNTEAFF	TGCGCCAGCAGCTTGGGTCGGGTCGGTCCCATGAACACTGAAGCTTTCTTT
TRBV6-1	TRBD2	TRBJ2-5	15	NA	CASSERLAGVGTQYF	TGTGCCAGCAGTGAAAGACTAGCGGGGGTTGGGACCCAGTACTTC
TRBV10-3	NA	TRBJ1-4	13	NA	CAISSTANEKLFF	TGTGCCATCAGCTCGACAGCTAATGAAAAACTGTTTTTT
TRBV7-3	NA	TRBJ2-1	15	NA	CASSLTGSGSNEQFF	TGTGCCAGCAGCTTAACAGGATCGGGTTCCAATGAGCAGTTCTTC
TRBV6-5	TRBD2	TRBJ2-1	16	once	CASSYSLGGSRAEQFF	TGTGCCAGCAGTTACTCCCTTGGCGGGAGTAGGGCTGAGCAGTTCTTC
TRBV4-3	NA	TRBJ1-2	15	NA	CASSQERQANYGYTF	TGCGCCAGCAGCCAAGAAAGACAGGCTAACTATGGCTACACCTTC
TRBV24-1	NA	TRBJ2-5	18	once	CATSDPPITPHKQETQYF	TGTGCCACCAGTGACCCGCCAATAACACCCCATAAACAAGAGACCCAGTACTTC
TRBV14	TRBD2	TRBJ2-5	17	NA	CASSTGSSGRVRETQYF	TGTGCCAGCAGTACCGGTAGTAGCGGGAGGGTCCGGGAGACCCAGTACTTC
TRBV5-4	NA	TRBJ1-1	15	few	CASSLAGHQNTEAFF	TGTGCCAGCAGCTTGGCCGGACACCAGAACACTGAAGCTTTCTTT
TRBV7-9	NA	TRBJ2-4	12	NA	CASSPRGNIQYF	TGTGCCAGCAGCCCCCGGGGGAACATTCAGTACTTC
TRBV15	NA	TRBJ2-6	18	once	CATSREEVTYSGANVLTF	TGTGCCACCAGCAGAGAAGAGGTTACTTACTCTGGGGCCAACGTCCTGACTTTC
TRBV29-1	TRBD1	TRBJ2-5	16	NA	CSVGTRDRGRQETQYF	TGCAGCGTTGGGACCCGGGACAGGGGGAGACAAGAGACCCAGTACTTC
TRBV4-2	NA	TRBJ2-6	16	NA	CASSLNAASGANVLTF	TGTGCCAGCAGTCTTAATGCCGCCTCTGGGGCCAACGTCCTGACTTTC
TRBV6-6	NA	TRBJ1-3	14	NA	CASRSGGTGNTIYF	TGTGCCAGCAGGTCCGGGGGCACTGGAAACACCATATATTTT
TRBV7-8	TRBD1	TRBJ1-1	17	NA	CASSPPRTGIMNTEAFF	TGTGCCAGCAGCCCCCCGAGGACAGGAATCATGAACACTGAAGCTTTCTTT
TRBV4-1	TRBD1	TRBJ1-2	14	NA	CASSQPDRNYGYTF	TGCGCCAGCAGCCAACCGGACAGGAACTATGGCTACACCTTC
TRBV6-1	NA	TRBJ1-1	16	NA	CASSAGFRSGREEAFF	TGTGCCAGCAGTGCGGGCTTCCGATCTGGGAGGGAGGAAGCTTTCTTT
TRBV27	NA	TRBJ1-4	14	NA	CASSLAGTIEKLFF	TGTGCCAGCAGTTTAGCAGGAACCATAGAAAAACTGTTTTTT
TRBV19	NA	TRBJ2-6	13	NA	CASSISGANVLTF	TGTGCCAGTAGTATTTCTGGGGCCAACGTCCTGACTTTC
TRBV2	NA	TRBJ1-5	14	NA	CASNPPDSNQPQHF	TGTGCCAGCAATCCCCCGGATAGCAATCAGCCCCAGCATTTT
TRBV19	NA	TRBJ2-1	12	NA	CASSMFQGQQFF	TGTGCCAGTAGTATGTTTCAGGGGCAACAGTTCTTC
TRBV28	NA	TRBJ1-2	13	NA	CASSLRGDYGYTF	TGTGCCAGCAGTTTACGCGGCGACTATGGCTACACCTTC
TRBV19	NA	TRBJ1-3	16	NA	CASSKYRVPTGNTIYF	TGTGCCAGTAGTAAGTACAGGGTACCGACTGGAAACACCATATATTTT
TRBV7-2	NA	TRBJ1-2	16	NA	CASSLVSRPPNYGYTF	TGTGCCAGCAGCTTAGTTTCCAGGCCACCTAACTATGGCTACACCTTC
TRBV19	NA	TRBJ2-7	11	once	CASSNGHEQYF	TGTGCCAGTAGTAACGGCCACGAGCAGTACTTC
TRBV27	TRBD1	TRBJ1-5	14	NA	CATADRGPNQPQHF	TGTGCCACCGCAGACAGGGGACCCAATCAGCCCCAGCATTTT
TRBV9	NA	TRBJ2-7	13	NA	CASSTSGLYEQYF	TGTGCCAGCAGCACATCCGGACTCTACGAGCAGTACTTC
TRBV24-1	NA	TRBJ2-3	15	NA	CATESGPPLVDTQYF	TGTGCCACCGAGTCAGGACCCCCCTTAGTAGATACGCAGTATTTT